A single T cell receptor (beta chain) is shown here with its context. Germline-derived CDR1 and CDR2 are MGHDK and SYGVNS. CDR3 length: 14 residues. Trimming took 8 bases from V and 6 from J; bases not matched to a gene: 11. These data belong to a study of T cell changes during pregnancy in multiple sclerosis. Method: immunoSEQ multiplex PCR; TCRdb's copy keeps in-frame clones and lacks some. The sample lists under 65,000 clones; about 90% were seen once. This receptor was identified in a female donor in good health, enrolled as a control in a pregnancy study. The chain carries TRBV25-1 and TRBJ1-2, with TRBD1 identical over 8 bases. The input for sequencing was CD4+ T cells from peripheral blood mononuclear cells, taken after pregnancy. The CDR3 coding sequence is TGTGCCAGCTCAGAGAGCAGGGGGCGCGATGGCTACACCTTC. Translation gives CASSESRGRDGYTF.